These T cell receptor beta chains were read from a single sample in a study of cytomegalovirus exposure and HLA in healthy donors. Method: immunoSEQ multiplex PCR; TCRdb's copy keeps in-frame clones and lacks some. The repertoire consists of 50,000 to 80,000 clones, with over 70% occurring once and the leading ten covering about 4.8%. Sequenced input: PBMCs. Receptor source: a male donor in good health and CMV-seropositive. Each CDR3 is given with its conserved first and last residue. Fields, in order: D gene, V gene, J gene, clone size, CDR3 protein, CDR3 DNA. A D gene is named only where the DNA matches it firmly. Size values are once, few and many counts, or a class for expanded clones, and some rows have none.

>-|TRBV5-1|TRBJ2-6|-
CASSYNSPARANVLTF
TGCGCCAGCAGCTACAACAGTCCGGCGCGGGCCAACGTCCTGACTTTC
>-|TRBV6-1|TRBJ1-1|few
CASSPRQQNTEAFF
TGTGCCAGCAGTCCAAGACAGCAGAACACTGAAGCTTTCTTT
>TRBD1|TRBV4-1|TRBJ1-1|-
CASSQGQWNTEAFF
TGCGCCAGCAGCCAGGGACAGTGGAACACTGAAGCTTTCTTT
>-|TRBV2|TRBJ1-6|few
CASSGQGGDLPLHF
TGTGCCAGCAGTGGTCAGGGAGGAGACTTACCCCTCCACTTT
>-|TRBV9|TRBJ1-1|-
CASSVYREFNTEAFF
TGTGCCAGCAGCGTGTACAGGGAATTCAACACTGAAGCTTTCTTT
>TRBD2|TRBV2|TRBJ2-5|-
CASRGGLAEGETQYF
TGTGCCAGCAGGGGGGGACTAGCGGAGGGAGAGACCCAGTACTTC
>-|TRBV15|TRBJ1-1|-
CATSREKGRGTEAFF
TGTGCCACCAGCAGAGAAAAGGGGCGCGGAACTGAAGCTTTCTTT
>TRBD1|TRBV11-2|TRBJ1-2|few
CASSLGTGYGYTF
TGTGCCAGCAGCTTAGGGACAGGCTATGGCTACACCTTC
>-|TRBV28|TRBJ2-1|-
CASSRLGRALEQFF
TGTGCCAGCAGTCGACTAGGAAGAGCGCTTGAGCAGTTCTTC
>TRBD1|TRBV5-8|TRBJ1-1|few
CASSWGQATEAFF
TGTGCCAGCAGCTGGGGACAGGCAACCGAAGCTTTCTTT
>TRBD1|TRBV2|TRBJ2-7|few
CARQPGQGVGEQYF
TGTGCCAGACAACCCGGACAGGGCGTGGGCGAGCAGTACTTC
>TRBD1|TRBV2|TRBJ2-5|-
CASSEWTGEQETQYF
TGTGCCAGCAGTGAATGGACAGGGGAGCAAGAGACCCAGTACTTC
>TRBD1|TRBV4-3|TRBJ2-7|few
CASSHSWTGELYEQYF
TGCGCCAGCAGCCACTCATGGACAGGGGAGCTCTACGAGCAGTACTTC
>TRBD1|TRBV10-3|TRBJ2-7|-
CAISERDRGPYEQYF
TGTGCCATCAGTGAGAGGGACAGGGGGCCCTACGAGCAGTACTTC
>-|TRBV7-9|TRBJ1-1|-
CASSPSEGFSAEAFF
TGTGCCAGCAGCCCATCCGAGGGTTTTAGCGCTGAAGCTTTCTTT
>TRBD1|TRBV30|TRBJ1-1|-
CAWMTGAIEAFF
TGTGCCTGGATGACAGGGGCAATTGAAGCTTTCTTT
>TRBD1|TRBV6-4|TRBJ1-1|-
CASRSGTGGTEAFF
TGTGCCAGCAGATCCGGGACAGGGGGAACTGAAGCTTTCTTT
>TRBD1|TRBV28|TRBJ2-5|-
CASSLRGPGETQYF
TGTGCCAGCAGTTTAAGGGGGCCAGGGGAGACCCAGTACTTC
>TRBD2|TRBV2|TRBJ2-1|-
CASREISGGRNEQFF
TGTGCCAGCAGGGAAATTAGCGGGGGGAGAAATGAGCAGTTCTTC
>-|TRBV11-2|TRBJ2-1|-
CASSLAGVYNEQFF
TGTGCCAGCAGCTTAGCGGGGGTGTACAATGAGCAGTTCTTC
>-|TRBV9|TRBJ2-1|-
CASSSKVARGDNEQFF
TGTGCCAGCAGCTCAAAGGTGGCCCGCGGTGACAATGAGCAGTTCTTC
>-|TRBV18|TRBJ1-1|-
CASSPYSTGTEAFF
TGTGCCAGCTCACCCTACTCGACGGGGACTGAAGCTTTCTTT
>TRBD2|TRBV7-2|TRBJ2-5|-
CASSLGRSGGAETQYF
TGTGCCAGCAGCTTAGGTCGTAGCGGGGGGGCGGAGACCCAGTACTTC
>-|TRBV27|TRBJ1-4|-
CASSFRGGREKLFF
TGTGCCAGCAGTTTCAGAGGGGGTCGTGAAAAACTGTTTTTT
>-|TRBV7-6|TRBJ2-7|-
CASSPYGSGEQYF
TGTGCCAGCAGCCCCTATGGTTCGGGAGAGCAGTACTTC
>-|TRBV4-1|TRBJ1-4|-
CASSQTTATNEKLFF
TGCGCCAGCAGCCAGACGACAGCAACTAATGAAAAACTGTTTTTT
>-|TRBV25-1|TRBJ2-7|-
CATQGGFHEQYF
TGTGCCACCCAGGGGGGATTCCACGAGCAGTACTTC
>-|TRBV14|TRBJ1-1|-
CASSLGLRMNTEAFF
TGTGCCAGCAGCCTTGGTTTGCGGATGAACACTGAAGCTTTCTTT
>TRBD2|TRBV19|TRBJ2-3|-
CASTSGGSYSTDTQYF
TGTGCCAGTACTAGCGGGGGGTCCTATTCCACAGATACGCAGTATTTT
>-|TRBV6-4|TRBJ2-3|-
CASSESGDTQYF
TGTGCCAGCAGTGAATCCGGGGATACGCAGTATTTT
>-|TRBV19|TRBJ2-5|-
CASSIDWTDPYQETQYF
TGTGCCAGTAGTATAGATTGGACAGACCCATACCAAGAGACCCAGTACTTC
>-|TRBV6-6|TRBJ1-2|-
CASRDGGDYGYTF
TGTGCCAGCAGAGATGGGGGGGACTATGGCTACACCTTC
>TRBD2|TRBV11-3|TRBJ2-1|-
CASSFGLAGGLHSYNEQFF
TGTGCCAGCAGCTTCGGACTAGCGGGGGGGCTCCACTCCTACAATGAGCAGTTCTTC
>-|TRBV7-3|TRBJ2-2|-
CASSSYTGELFF
TGTGCCAGCAGCTCCTACACCGGGGAGCTGTTTTTT
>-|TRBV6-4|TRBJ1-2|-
CASSAAGGDLDTF
TGTGCCAGCAGTGCCGCGGGTGGGGACTTAGACACCTTC
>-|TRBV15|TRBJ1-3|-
CATSSNEISGNTIYF
TGTGCCACCAGCAGTAACGAGATCTCTGGAAACACCATATATTTT
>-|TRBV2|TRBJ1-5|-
CASTGINSNQPQHF
TGTGCCAGCACAGGGATCAATAGCAATCAGCCCCAGCATTTT
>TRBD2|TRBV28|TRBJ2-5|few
CASSLWSGGGVETQYF
TGTGCCAGCAGTTTATGGTCGGGCGGGGGGGTGGAGACCCAGTACTTC
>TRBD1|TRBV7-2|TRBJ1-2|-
CASSLRSGGNYGYTF
TGTGCCAGCAGCTTGAGGTCAGGGGGGAACTATGGCTACACCTTC
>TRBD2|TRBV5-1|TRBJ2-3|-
CASALSGGWSDTQYF
TGCGCCAGCGCCCTTAGCGGGGGGTGGTCAGATACGCAGTATTTT
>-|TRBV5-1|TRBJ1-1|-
CASSPHKNQNTEAFF
TGCGCCAGCAGCCCGCACAAGAACCAGAACACTGAAGCTTTCTTT
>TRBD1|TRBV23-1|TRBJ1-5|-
CASSRPTPRGRDGNQPQHF
TGCGCCAGCAGTCGCCCCACCCCCAGGGGGCGGGATGGGAATCAGCCCCAGCATTTT
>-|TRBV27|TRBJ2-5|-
CASSLSAGASRQTQYF
TGTGCCAGCAGTTTATCGGCGGGGGCAAGTAGGCAGACCCAGTACTTC
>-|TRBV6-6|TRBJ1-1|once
CASSYPEVVTEAFF
TGTGCCAGCAGTTACCCCGAGGTCGTCACTGAAGCTTTCTTT
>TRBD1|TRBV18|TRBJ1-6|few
CASSSTGGRDSPLHF
TGTGCCAGCTCATCGACAGGGGGGAGGGATTCACCCCTCCACTTT
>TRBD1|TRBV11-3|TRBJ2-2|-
CASSLFMGTGVAGELFF
TGTGCCAGCAGCTTATTTATGGGGACAGGGGTCGCCGGGGAGCTGTTTTTT
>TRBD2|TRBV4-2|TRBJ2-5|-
CASSQSSLAGARETQYF
TGTGCCAGCAGCCAATCGTCTCTAGCGGGGGCTCGAGAGACCCAGTACTTC
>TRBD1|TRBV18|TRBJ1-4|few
CASSHEAGTGLATNEKLFF
TGTGCCAGCTCACACGAAGCCGGGACAGGACTTGCAACTAATGAAAAACTGTTTTTT
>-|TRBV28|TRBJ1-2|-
CASSLFLSPPNGYTF
-
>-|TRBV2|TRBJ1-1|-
CASRREGRNTEAFF
TGTGCCAGCAGGAGGGAGGGGCGAAACACTGAAGCTTTCTTT
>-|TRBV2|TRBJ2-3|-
CASSEALRSEADTQYF
TGTGCCAGCAGTGAAGCGCTTCGGAGTGAAGCCGATACGCAGTATTTT
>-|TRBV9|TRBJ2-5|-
CASSVEFGETQYF
TGTGCCAGCAGCGTAGAGTTCGGGGAGACCCAGTACTTC
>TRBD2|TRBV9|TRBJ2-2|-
CASSVGVAGAANTGELFF
TGTGCCAGCAGCGTAGGGGTAGCGGGGGCCGCGAACACCGGGGAGCTGTTTTTT